Below, 25 T cell receptor beta chains from the same sample are listed, as sequenced in a study of identical twins. TCRdb re-called the 5' RACE reads through MiXCR, storing one row per CDR3 protein. The sample consists of approximately 890,000 distinct CDR3 sequences, about 12% of them appearing once. The same data also contributed to another study, on yellow fever vaccine responses in identical twins.

Sequencing was carried out using PBMCs. These receptors originate from a woman aged 18-29 years in good health.

The rearrangement joins TRBV12-3 or TRBV12-4 to TRBJ2-3, with D possibly being TRBD1 (5 bases). V gave up 6 bases and J gave up 2 bases, with 12 bases separating them. The CDR3 extends over 14 amino acids. CDR3 in amino acids: CASSPRVPTDTQYF. In DNA form, the CDR3 reads TGTGCCAGCAGCCCCAGGGTCCCCACAGATACGCAGTATTTT.

This clonotype has at least ten counts. This chain links TRBV3-1 with TRBJ1-2, with unresolved D. V was trimmed by 3 bases and J by 6 bases, leaving 11 bases between them. CDR1 LGHDT and CDR2 YNNKEL come from the germline V gene (reference sequence). The CDR3 runs to 13 residues. The CDR3 nucleotides read TGTGCCAGCAGCCACGCGGACCCGGATGGCTACACCTTC. This sequence encodes CASSHADPDGYTF.

The CDR3 here is CASSLERLAGKETQYF. CDR3 nucleotides: TGTGCCAGCAGCTTAGAGCGGCTAGCGGGAAAAGAGACCCAGTACTTC. The rearrangement joins TRBV11-2 to TRBJ2-5, with 9 bases lining up with TRBD2. Trimming removed 0 bases from V and 3 bases from J; junction bases left unmatched: 5. Per the germline V gene, CDR1 is SGHAT and CDR2 is FQNNGV. The CDR3 is 16 residues long.

The chain has TRBV20-1 and TRBJ2-2, with D possibly matching TRBD1 (6 bases). Trimming removed 7 bases at V and 4 bases at J, with 10 bases between. Germline-derived CDR1 and CDR2 are DFQATT and SNEGSKA (reference sequence). This CDR3 has 12 amino acids. This chain's CDR3 is CSGRGITGELFF. The CDR3 DNA sequence: TGCAGTGGCAGGGGAATCACCGGGGAGCTGTTTTTT.

The CDR3 DNA sequence: TGTGCCACCAGTGATACAGGGAGAAGTACCACGAACACCGGGGAGCTGTTTTTT. Protein: CATSDTGRSTTNTGELFF. This chain links TRBV24-1 with TRBJ2-2; maybe TRBD1 (6 bases). CDR3 size: 18 residues. Germline-derived CDR1 and CDR2 are KGHDR and SFDVKD. Trimming cost V 3 bases and J 0 bases, with 16 bases left between them.

This clonotype was recorded a few times. This chain joins TRBV12-3 or TRBV12-4 and TRBJ1-1, with D hard to call. This CDR3 contains 13 residues. The V gene lost 3 bases and the J gene lost 4 bases, with 9 bases spanning the gap. The CDR3 nucleotides are TGTGCCAGCAGTTTTTGGTCAGCCACTGAAGCTTTCTTT. Protein sequence: CASSFWSATEAFF.

This clonotype was detected only a few times. The chain carries TRBV12-3 or TRBV12-4 and TRBJ2-4; D might be TRBD2 (5 bases). V lost 6 bases and J 3 bases, leaving 24 bases between the germline ends. The CDR3 has 18 amino acids. CDR3 sequence (DNA): TGTGCCAGCAGCCCCGACCGAGGGCAGGTAATTGGCAAAAACATTCAGTACTTC. It translates to CASSPDRGQVIGKNIQYF.

This clonotype came up many times. The chain links TRBV6-1 to TRBJ1-5; D not certain. Trimming left V 1 base short and J 1 base short, with 2 bases between. CDR3 length equals 13 residues. The germline CDR1 and CDR2 sequences are MNHNS and SASEGT. This chain's CDR3 is CASSEESNQPQHF. DNA for the CDR3: TGTGCCAGCAGTGAAGAGAGCAATCAGCCCCAGCATTTT.

This clonotype was detected only a few times. V usage is TRBV12-3 or TRBV12-4 and J usage is TRBJ2-7; D gene uncertain. The CDR3 is 15 amino acids. V lost 2 bases, J lost 0 bases, and 11 bases lay in between. CDR3 protein: CASSLTAEPSYEQYF. The CDR3 nucleotides are TGTGCCAGCAGTTTAACGGCGGAGCCCTCCTACGAGCAGTACTTC.

The chain combines TRBV19 with TRBJ1-1, with 10 positions matching TRBD1. The junction had 9 bases not matched to a gene; V was cut back by 4 bases and J by 1 base. The length of the CDR3 is 17 residues. The germline V gene encodes CDR1 LNHDA and CDR2 SQIVND (reference sequence). This CDR3 reads CASSNIMTGGSNTEAFF. Written as DNA, the CDR3 is TGTGCCAGTAGTAACATCATGACAGGGGGCTCGAACACTGAAGCTTTCTTT.

This chain links TRBV6-5 with TRBJ2-1; no definite D call. V lost 0 bases to trimming and J lost 3 bases, with 21 bases between them. This CDR3 comprises 19 residues. The germline V gene encodes CDR1 MNHEY and CDR2 SVGAGI. CDR3 coding DNA: TGTGCCAGCAGTTACTCGGGTGCGGAGCCTTACCCTCTCTACAATGAGCAGTTCTTC. This gives the protein CASSYSGAEPYPLYNEQFF.

The sample holds a few counts of this clonotype. This rearrangement joins TRBV3-1 to TRBJ2-6; the D is unclear. The CDR3 totals 16 residues. V dropped 2 bases and J dropped 0 bases, with 8 bases sitting between them. CDR1 is LGHDT and CDR2 is YNNKEL in the germline V gene (reference sequence). CDR3 DNA sequence: TGTGCCAGCAGCCAATCGGGCCTCTCTGGGGCCAACGTCCTGACTTTC. Translated, it gives CASSQSGLSGANVLTF.

This clonotype was seen a handful of times. The rearrangement links TRBV20-1 to TRBJ2-7; D ambiguous. The V gene's germline CDR1 is DFQATT and CDR2 SNEGSKA (reference sequence). This CDR3 comprises 13 residues. Trimming removed 0 bases from V and 5 bases from J, with 11 bases in between. DNA for the CDR3: TGCAGTGCTAGAGATCCGGGTATAAACGAGCAGTACGTC. It codes for CSARDPGINEQYV.

This clonotype has ten or more counts. This chain links TRBV14 with TRBJ2-5; no clear D gene. Germline CDR1 reads SGHDN; CDR2 reads FVKESK. Trimming cost V 5 bases and J 5 bases, with 9 bases left between them. This CDR3 is 12 amino acids long. The CDR3 DNA sequence: TGTGCCAGCAGCTTGATGGGGGAGACCCAGTACTTC. This translates into CASSLMGETQYF.

V usage is TRBV24-1 and J usage is TRBJ2-5, with D perhaps TRBD1 (6 bases). V was cut by 4 bases and J by 5 bases, with 10 bases left in between. This CDR3 has 13 residues. The germline V gene has CDR1 KGHDR and CDR2 SFDVKD. DNA for the CDR3: TGTGCCACCAGTGAGGACAGCGCGGAGACCCAGTACTTC. Protein: CATSEDSAETQYF.

This clonotype was seen only a few times. The chain uses TRBV27 and TRBJ2-3; TRBD1 agrees at 9 bases. Germline V gene lookup returns CDR1 MNHEY and CDR2 SMNVEV (reference sequence). The CDR3 extends over 16 amino acids. V shed 5 bases, J shed 6 bases, and the junction held 12 bases outside the gene matches. The CDR3 here is CASSPFGQGQLDTQYF. The DNA for the CDR3 is TGTGCCAGCAGTCCATTCGGACAGGGGCAATTGGATACGCAGTATTTT.

This clonotype showed up just a few times. The gene calls are TRBV13 and TRBJ2-4; TRBD1 aligns across 8 bases. The J segment lost 7 bases and the V segment lost 5 bases, leaving 10 bases of the junction unmatched. Germline loops: CDR1 PRHDT, CDR2 FYEKMQ (reference sequence). The CDR3 runs 15 residues. The CDR3 region is CASSPRTGFFNIQYF. The CDR3 bases are TGTGCCAGCAGCCCGAGGACAGGGTTTTTTAACATTCAGTACTTC.

This clonotype has at least ten counts. The V call is TRBV4-1, the J call TRBJ2-1; 14 bases line up with TRBD2. V gave up 4 bases and J gave up 2 bases; unmatched junction bases: 7. Germline loops: CDR1 MGHRA, CDR2 YSYEKL. The CDR3 length is 18 residues. The DNA of the CDR3 is TGCGCCAGCAGCCGGACTAGCGGGGGGAAAGGGACCTACAATGAGCAGTTCTTC. Its translation: CASSRTSGGKGTYNEQFF.

This chain links TRBV28 with TRBJ2-7; 9 nucleotides align to TRBD1. Losses at the gene ends were 1 base for V and 1 base for J; bases not matched to a gene: 8. Germline CDR1 and CDR2: MDHEN and SYDVKM. The CDR3 extends over 17 amino acids. CDR3 in DNA: TGTGCCAGCAGTTTATCGGGCCTCGGACAGGGGTCCTACGAGCAGTACTTC. This gives the protein CASSLSGLGQGSYEQYF.

There are a few counts of this clonotype. The chain joins TRBV6-4 to TRBJ2-1; unclear D gene. This CDR3 contains 13 residues. Per germline, CDR1 MRHNA and CDR2 SNTAGT. V was clipped by 5 bases and J by 3 bases, with 8 bases between them. The DNA of the CDR3 is TGTGCCAGCAGTCCTAACAACTACAATGAGCAGTTCTTC. The encoded protein is CASSPNNYNEQFF.

This clonotype was observed a few times. The J gene is TRBJ2-5, the V gene TRBV7-9, with D perhaps TRBD1 (6 bases). From germline, CDR1 is SEHNR and CDR2 FQNEAQ (reference sequence). V was clipped by 1 base and J by 0 bases, with 6 bases between them. The CDR3 runs to 14 residues. CDR3 residues: CASSLDRDQETQYF. The CDR3 DNA reads as TGTGCCAGCAGCTTAGACAGGGACCAAGAGACCCAGTACTTC.

This clonotype was seen ten or more times. The chain combines TRBV15 with TRBJ1-5; unclear D gene. V lost 0 bases and J 5 bases, leaving 11 bases between the germline ends. CDR1 and CDR2 (germline): LNHNV, YYDKDF (reference sequence). This CDR3 spans 15 amino acids. The CDR3, as DNA: TGTGCCACCAGCAGAGATCCGGGCGTAGATCAGCCCCAGCATTTT. This sequence encodes CATSRDPGVDQPQHF.

The gene calls are TRBV20-1 and TRBJ2-7; 7 bases map to TRBD1. This CDR3 comprises 14 residues. Germline V gene data show CDR1 as DFQATT and CDR2 as SNEGSKA (reference sequence). Trimming at V came to 3 bases and at J to 3 bases, leaving 8 bases not matched to a gene. The CDR3 is CSASSPGQVYEQYV. The CDR3 nucleotides are TGCAGTGCTAGCAGCCCCGGACAGGTCTACGAGCAGTACGTC.

This clonotype appeared a few times. The rearrangement uses TRBV20-1 and TRBJ1-1; D ambiguous. Germline lookup yields CDR1 DFQATT and CDR2 SNEGSKA (reference sequence). The CDR3 has 14 residues. Trimming removed 5 bases at V and 0 bases at J, with 13 bases between. CDR3: CSASRGGLNTEAFF. The DNA of the CDR3 is TGCAGTGCTTCTCGGGGTGGGTTGAACACTGAAGCTTTCTTT.

The V gene is TRBV15, the J gene TRBJ2-7; TRBD2 might be the D (5 bases). Germline V gene data show CDR1 as LNHNV and CDR2 as YYDKDF (reference sequence). The CDR3 covers 15 residues. Between the trimmed V and J ends, which lost 3 bases and 3 bases, there was a span of 15 bases. This CDR3 is CATSSETSGDYEQYF. The DNA for the CDR3 is TGTGCCACCAGCAGTGAGACCAGCGGAGACTACGAGCAGTACTTC.